The next 21 T cell receptor beta chains were all read from a single sample in a study of CXCR3-negative and CXCR3-positive naive CD8 T cells. cDNA libraries for TRB were generated by 5' RACE incorporating UMI labels. TCRdb re-called the 5' RACE reads and gives one entry per CDR3 protein, without DNA. The ten top clones account for about 0.48%, within a sample of over 100,000 distinct CDR3 sequences. Sequencing was carried out using naive CXCR3- CD8+ T cells from blood. The subset here: CD45RO-CCR7+CD27+CD95- naive CD8+ T cells lacking CXCR3 (TNR3-). The receptors stem from a human donor in good health. Some clones in this sample may be carry-over from other donors' samples.

This chain links TRBV7-8 with TRBJ2-5. The CDR3 sequence is 13 residues long. Germline V gene sequence: CDR1 SGHVS, CDR2 FQNEAQ. The CDR3 loop reads CASSPDLGETQYF. Drawing the rest from reference TRBV7-8 and TRBJ2-5, the complete variable domain is GAGVSQSPRYKVAKRGQDVALRCDPISGHVSLFWYQQALGQGPEFLTYFQNEAQLDKSGLPSDRFFAERPEGSVSTLKIQRTQQEDSAVYLCASSPDLGETQYFGPGTRLLVL.

The chain combines TRBV29-1 with TRBJ1-3. Germline V gives CDR1 SQVTM, CDR2 ANQGSEA. The CDR3 contains 14 residues. CDR3 protein: CSVELLGSGNTIYF.

This chain joins TRBV3-1 and TRBJ1-1; TCRdb names TRBD1, which stays unverified in the absence of DNA. This CDR3 is built from 13 residues. Germline CDR1 is LGHDT and CDR2 is YNNKEL (reference sequence). The CDR3 loop is CASSQLQGAQAFF.

The chain uses TRBV7-6 and TRBJ1-6. The CDR3 runs to 12 residues. CDR1 SGHVS and CDR2 FNYEAQ come from the germline V gene. The CDR3 region is CASSQYNSPLHF. Drawing the rest from reference TRBV7-6 and TRBJ1-6, the complete variable domain is GAGVSQSPRYKVTKRGQDVALRCDPISGHVSLYWYRQALGQGPEFLTYFNYEAQQDKSGLPNDRFSAERPEGSISTLTIQRTEQRDSAMYRCASSQYNSPLHFGNGTRLTVT.

The rearrangement links TRBV6-1 to TRBJ2-3; checking the TCRdb D call of TRBD2 is not possible without DNA. CDR3 size: 16 residues. Looked up from germline, CDR1 is MNHNS and CDR2 is SASEGT. This CDR3 reads CARRSGTSGRLDTQYF.

The V and J genes are TRBV20-1 and TRBJ2-3; TCRdb picks TRBD2, but there is no DNA to check that call. Germline CDR1 DFQATT, CDR2 SNEGSKA (reference sequence). CDR3 size: 16 residues. The CDR3 spells CSARDLRGRSTDTQYF.

CDR3: CSADGGTRSYEQYF. The genes are TRBV20-1 and TRBJ2-7; as DNA is missing, the TRBD1 call by TCRdb cannot be tested. Per germline, CDR1 DFQATT and CDR2 SNEGSKA (reference sequence). CDR3 size: 14 residues.

The CDR3 sequence: CASSSPEHGTPSSTDTQYF. The chain combines TRBV28 with TRBJ2-3; TCRdb's assignment of TRBD1 cannot be checked, as there is no DNA. Germline V gives CDR1 MDHEN, CDR2 SYDVKM. The CDR3 spans 19 residues.

CDR3 in amino acids: CASSLTDPISYNEQFF. The genes are TRBV5-1 and TRBJ2-1. There are 16 residues in the CDR3. Germline V gives CDR1 SGHRS, CDR2 YFSETQ.

V is TRBV7-2 and J is TRBJ2-2. Germline V gives CDR1 SGHTA, CDR2 FQGNSA. The CDR3 covers 16 residues. CDR3 amino acids: CASSPYSGSTSGELFF.

The chain employs TRBV4-3 and TRBJ2-1; TCRdb's D call, TRBD2, is unchecked because there is no DNA. The CDR3 consists of 15 residues. In germline, CDR1 is LGHNA, CDR2 YSLEER. The CDR3 loop is CASSPIAGENNEQFF.

The gene calls are TRBV5-6 and TRBJ2-1; TCRdb gives TRBD1 as the D gene, but with no DNA this cannot be confirmed. The CDR3 length is 15 residues. CDR1 is SGHDT and CDR2 is YYEEEE in the germline V gene. The CDR3 protein is CASSLTYRAHNEQFF.

V is TRBV21-1 and J is TRBJ2-5; the D call from TCRdb, TRBD1, cannot be confirmed without DNA. TRBV21-1 is designated a pseudogene. This CDR3 spans 15 amino acids. The CDR3 spells CASSKEGTAQETQYF.

V and J are TRBV5-1 and TRBJ2-3; without DNA, the TCRdb call of TRBD2 cannot be checked. Per the germline V gene, CDR1 is SGHRS and CDR2 is YFSETQ. This CDR3 region has 16 residues. The CDR3 here is CASSGGGAFFADTQYF. The entire variable domain, with the rest obtained from reference TRBV5-1 and TRBJ2-3, is as follows: KAGVTQTPRYLIKTRGQQVTLSCSPISGHRSVSWYQQTPGQGLQFLFEYFSETQRNKGNFPGRFSGRQFSNSRSEMNVSTLELGDSALYLCASSGGGAFFADTQYFGPGTRLTVL.

The chain carries TRBV13 and TRBJ2-5; TCRdb's assignment of TRBD2 cannot be checked, as there is no DNA. From germline, CDR1 is PRHDT and CDR2 FYEKMQ (reference sequence). CDR3 length equals 16 residues. The CDR3 sequence: CASSFRLAGNQETQYF.

The V and J genes are TRBV28 and TRBJ1-2; TCRdb selects TRBD1, and the lack of DNA leaves this call unchecked. The CDR3 is 14 amino acids. Germline CDR1 reads MDHEN; CDR2 reads SYDVKM. The CDR3 loop is CASNLQGADYGYTF.

The chain has TRBV29-1 and TRBJ2-5. CDR3 length: 12 amino acids. From germline, CDR1 is SQVTM and CDR2 ANQGSEA. The CDR3 sequence: CSVEDLGETQYF. The entire variable domain, with the rest obtained from reference TRBV29-1 and TRBJ2-5, is as follows: SAVISQKPSRDICQRGTSLTIQCQVDSQVTMMFWYRQQPGQSLTLIATANQGSEATYESGFVIDKFPISRPNLTFSTLTVSNMSPEDSSIYLCSVEDLGETQYFGPGTRLLVL.

V usage is TRBV30 and J usage is TRBJ2-5; TCRdb indicates TRBD1, and absent DNA this call remains unverified. CDR3 length: 15 amino acids. CDR1 and CDR2 (germline): GTSNPN, SVGIG (reference sequence). CDR3 protein: CVWSGIGQEEETQYF.

CDR3 sequence reads: CASSKRLEETQYF. V usage is TRBV19 and J usage is TRBJ2-5; TCRdb indicates TRBD2, and absent DNA this call remains unverified. Germline V gene data show CDR1 as LNHDA and CDR2 as SQIVND (reference sequence). CDR3 length: 13 residues.

This rearrangement joins TRBV6-2 or TRBV6-3 to TRBJ2-3; TCRdb proposes TRBD2, but this gene call is untestable without DNA. The CDR3 is made up of 14 amino acids. Germline-derived CDR1 and CDR2 are MNHEY and SVGEGT. The chain's CDR3 is CASRGALSTDTQYF.

The V call is TRBV7-6, the J call TRBJ2-7; TCRdb selects TRBD1, and the lack of DNA leaves this call unchecked. The CDR3 extends over 15 amino acids. Per the germline V gene, CDR1 is SGHVS and CDR2 is FNYEAQ. CDR3 protein: CASSLDPGGGSEQYF.